This T cell receptor beta chain was sequenced for a study of T cell changes during pregnancy in multiple sclerosis. Losses at the gene ends were 5 bases for V and 8 bases for J; bases not matched to a gene: 12. Germline-derived CDR1 and CDR2 are SEHNR and FQNEAQ (reference sequence). The length of the CDR3 is 17 residues. Repertoires were generated with immunoSEQ multiplex PCR, while TCRdb's copy carries only in-frame clones and drops some. In the table there are roughly 61,000 clones, more than 80% of which are singletons. The sequencing here drew on peripheral blood, taken in the first trimester of pregnancy. The receptor's source is a female donor in good health, enrolled as a control in a pregnancy study. This chain joins TRBV7-9 and TRBJ2-1, with TRBD2 matching over 13 bases. The CDR3 region is CASSLSTGLAGVHEQFF. As DNA, the CDR3 is TGTGCCAGCAGCCTCAGCACCGGACTAGCGGGGGTACATGAGCAGTTCTTC.